The present entry profiles one T cell receptor (beta chain) with its context. This CDR3 contains 15 residues. The V end was cut by 1 base, the J end by 0 bases, with 10 bases between. CDR1 is SQVTM and CDR2 is ANQGSEA in the germline V gene. The data were taken from a study of blood T cell repertoires in COVID-19. TCRdb's table, derived via immunoSEQ multiplex PCR, lists solely in-frame clones and lacks some. Of 350,000 to 500,000 clones in the sample, around nine tenths were seen once. The gene calls are TRBV29-1 and TRBJ2-4; D is unclear. What was sequenced was PBMCs or T cells enriched from blood (not recorded which). The clonotype was recovered from a woman between 18 and 29 years old who had been exposed to COVID-19. Written as DNA, the CDR3 is TGCAGCGTTGAAGGTGGAGCCCTAGCCAAAAACATTCAGTACTTC. Its translation: CSVEGGALAKNIQYF.